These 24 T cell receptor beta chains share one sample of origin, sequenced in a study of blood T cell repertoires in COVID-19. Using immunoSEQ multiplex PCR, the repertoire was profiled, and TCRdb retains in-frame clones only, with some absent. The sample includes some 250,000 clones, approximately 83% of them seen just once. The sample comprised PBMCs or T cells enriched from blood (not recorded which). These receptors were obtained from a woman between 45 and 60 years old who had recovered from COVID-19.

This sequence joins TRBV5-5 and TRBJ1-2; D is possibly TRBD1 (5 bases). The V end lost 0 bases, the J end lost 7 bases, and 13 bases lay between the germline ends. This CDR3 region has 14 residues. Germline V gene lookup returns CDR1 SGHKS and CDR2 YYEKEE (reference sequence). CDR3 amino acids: CASSLASAGGGYTF. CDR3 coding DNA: TGTGCCAGCAGCTTGGCGTCGGCCGGGGGTGGCTACACCTTC.

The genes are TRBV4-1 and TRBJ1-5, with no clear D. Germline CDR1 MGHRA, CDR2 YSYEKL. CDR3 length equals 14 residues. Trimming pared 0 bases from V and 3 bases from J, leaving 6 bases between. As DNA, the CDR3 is TGCGCCAGCAGCCAAGACAGGTTCAATCAGCCCCAGCATTTT. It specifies CASSQDRFNQPQHF.

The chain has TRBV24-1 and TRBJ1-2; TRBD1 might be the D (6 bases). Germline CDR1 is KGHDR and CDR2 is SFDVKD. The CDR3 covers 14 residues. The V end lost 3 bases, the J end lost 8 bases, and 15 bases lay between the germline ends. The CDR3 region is CATSDLQGLEGYTF. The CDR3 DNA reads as TGTGCCACCAGTGATCTACAGGGCCTGGAGGGCTACACCTTC.

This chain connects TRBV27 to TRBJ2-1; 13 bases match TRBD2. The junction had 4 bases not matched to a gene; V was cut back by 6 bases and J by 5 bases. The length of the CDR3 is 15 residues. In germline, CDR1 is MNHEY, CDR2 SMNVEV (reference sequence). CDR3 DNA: TGTGCCAGCAGCACCGGGACTAGCGGGAACAATGAGCAGTTCTTC. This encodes CASSTGTSGNNEQFF.

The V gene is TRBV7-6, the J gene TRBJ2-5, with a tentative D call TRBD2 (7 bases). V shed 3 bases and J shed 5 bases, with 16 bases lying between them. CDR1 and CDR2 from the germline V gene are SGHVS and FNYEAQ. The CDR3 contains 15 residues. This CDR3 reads CASSFVGGGRETQYF. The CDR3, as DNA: TGTGCCAGCAGCTTCGTGGGGGGGGGCCGGGAGACCCAGTACTTC. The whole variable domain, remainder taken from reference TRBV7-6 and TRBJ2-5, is GAGVSQSPRYKVTKRGQDVALRCDPISGHVSLYWYRQALGQGPEFLTYFNYEAQQDKSGLPNDRFSAERPEGSISTLTIQRTEQRDSAMYRCASSFVGGGRETQYFGPGTRLLVL.

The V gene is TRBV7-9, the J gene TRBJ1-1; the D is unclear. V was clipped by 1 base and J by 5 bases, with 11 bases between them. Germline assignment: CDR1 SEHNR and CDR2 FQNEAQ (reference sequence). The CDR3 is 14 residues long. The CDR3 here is CASSLEIPTTEAFF. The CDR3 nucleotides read TGTGCCAGCAGCTTAGAAATACCCACAACTGAAGCTTTCTTT.

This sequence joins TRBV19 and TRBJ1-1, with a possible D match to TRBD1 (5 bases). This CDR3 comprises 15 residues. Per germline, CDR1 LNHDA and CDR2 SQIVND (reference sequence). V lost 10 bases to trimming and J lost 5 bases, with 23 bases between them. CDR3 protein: CATGRSGAGGTEAFF. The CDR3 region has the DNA TGTGCCACTGGCCGATCCGGGGCCGGGGGGACTGAAGCTTTCTTT.

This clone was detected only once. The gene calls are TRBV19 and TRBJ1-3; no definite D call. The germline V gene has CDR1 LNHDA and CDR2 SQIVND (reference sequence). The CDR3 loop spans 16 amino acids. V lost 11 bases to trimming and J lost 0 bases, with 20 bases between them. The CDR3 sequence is CAYRDWAVCSGNTIYF. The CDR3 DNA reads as TGTGCCTACCGGGATTGGGCCGTCTGCTCTGGAAACACCATATATTTT.

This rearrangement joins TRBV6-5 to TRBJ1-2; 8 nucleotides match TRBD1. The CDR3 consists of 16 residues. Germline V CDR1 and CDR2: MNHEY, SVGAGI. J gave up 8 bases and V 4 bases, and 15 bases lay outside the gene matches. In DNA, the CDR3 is TGTGCCAGCAGTTCCCTGGGGACAGGTCAATTGGGGGGCTACACCTTC. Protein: CASSSLGTGQLGGYTF.

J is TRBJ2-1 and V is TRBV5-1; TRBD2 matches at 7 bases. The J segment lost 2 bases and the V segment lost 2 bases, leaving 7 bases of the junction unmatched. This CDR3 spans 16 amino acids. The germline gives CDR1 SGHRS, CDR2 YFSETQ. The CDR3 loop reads CASSFTGLRTYNEQFF. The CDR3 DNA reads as TGCGCCAGCAGCTTTACGGGACTACGTACCTACAATGAGCAGTTCTTC.

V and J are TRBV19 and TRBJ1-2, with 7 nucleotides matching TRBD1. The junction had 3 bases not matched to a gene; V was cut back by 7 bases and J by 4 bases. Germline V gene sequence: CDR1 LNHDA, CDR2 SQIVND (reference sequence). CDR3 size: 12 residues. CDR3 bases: TGTGCCAGTACCAGGGACAGCTATGGCTACACCTTC. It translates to CASTRDSYGYTF.

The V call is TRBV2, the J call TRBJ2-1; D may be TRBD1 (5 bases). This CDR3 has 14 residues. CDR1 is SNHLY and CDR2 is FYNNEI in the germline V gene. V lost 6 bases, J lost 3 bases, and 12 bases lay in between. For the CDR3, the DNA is TGTGCCAGCAGCCCCCAGGGTAGCTACAATGAGCAGTTCTTC. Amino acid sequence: CASSPQGSYNEQFF.

The CDR3 DNA follows: TGTGCCAGCAGTTTGGGCCCAGGGAGGCAGGACTATGGCTACACCTTC. Amino acids: CASSLGPGRQDYGYTF. The chain recombines TRBV28 with TRBJ1-2, with TRBD1 as a possible D gene (5 bases). Looked up from germline, CDR1 is MDHEN and CDR2 is SYDVKM. The CDR3 has 16 amino acids. V was trimmed by 3 bases and J by 3 bases, leaving 17 bases between them.

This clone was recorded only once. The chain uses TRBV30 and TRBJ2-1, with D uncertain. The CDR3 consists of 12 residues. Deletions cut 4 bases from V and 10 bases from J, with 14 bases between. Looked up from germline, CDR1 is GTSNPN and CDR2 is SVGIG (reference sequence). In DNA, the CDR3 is TGTGCCTGGAATGGTCTAGAACGGGAGCAGTTCTTC. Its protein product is CAWNGLEREQFF.

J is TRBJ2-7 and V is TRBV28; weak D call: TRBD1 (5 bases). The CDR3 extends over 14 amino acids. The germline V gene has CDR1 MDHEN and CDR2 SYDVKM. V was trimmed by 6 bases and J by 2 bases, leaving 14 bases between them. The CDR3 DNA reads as TGTGCCAGCAGCACTACAGGAAATACCTACGAGCAGTACTTC. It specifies CASSTTGNTYEQYF.

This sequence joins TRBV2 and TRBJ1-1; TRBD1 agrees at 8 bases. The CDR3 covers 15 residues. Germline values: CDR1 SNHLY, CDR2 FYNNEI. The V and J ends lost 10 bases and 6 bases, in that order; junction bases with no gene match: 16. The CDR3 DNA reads TGTGCCACCGATGAAAGGGGGGAGACAGGGGCTGAAGCTTTCTTT. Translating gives CATDERGETGAEAFF.

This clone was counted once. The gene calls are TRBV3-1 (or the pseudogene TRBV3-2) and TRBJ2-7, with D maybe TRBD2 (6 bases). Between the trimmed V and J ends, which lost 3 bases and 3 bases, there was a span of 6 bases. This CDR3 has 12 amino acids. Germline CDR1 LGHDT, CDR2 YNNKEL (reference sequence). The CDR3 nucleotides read TGTGCCAGCAGCCAGGGGGGCTACGAGCAGTACTTC. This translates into CASSQGGYEQYF.

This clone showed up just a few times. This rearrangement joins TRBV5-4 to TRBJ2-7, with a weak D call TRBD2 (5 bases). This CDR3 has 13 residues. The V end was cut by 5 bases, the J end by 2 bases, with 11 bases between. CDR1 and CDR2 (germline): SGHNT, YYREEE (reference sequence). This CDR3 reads CASSLTGTYEQYF. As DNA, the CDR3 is TGTGCCAGCAGTTTGACGGGAACCTACGAGCAGTACTTC. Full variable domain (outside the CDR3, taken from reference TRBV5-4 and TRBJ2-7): ETGVTQSPTHLIKTRGQQVTLRCSSQSGHNTVSWYQQALGQGPQFIFQYYREEENGRGNFPPRFSGLQFPNYSSELNVNALELDDSALYLCASSLTGTYEQYFGPGTRLTVT.

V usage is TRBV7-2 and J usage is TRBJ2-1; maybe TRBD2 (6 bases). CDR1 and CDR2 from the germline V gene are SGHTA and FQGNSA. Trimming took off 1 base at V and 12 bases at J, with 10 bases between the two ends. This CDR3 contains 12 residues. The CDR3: CASSLEGLRQFF. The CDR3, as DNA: TGTGCCAGCAGCTTAGAGGGACTCAGGCAGTTCTTC.

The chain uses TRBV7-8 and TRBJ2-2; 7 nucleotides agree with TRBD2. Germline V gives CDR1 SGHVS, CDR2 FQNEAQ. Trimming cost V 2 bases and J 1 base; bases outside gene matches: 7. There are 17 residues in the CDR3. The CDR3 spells CASSLSMRELNTGELFF. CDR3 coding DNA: TGTGCCAGCAGCTTATCGATGCGGGAGTTGAACACCGGGGAGCTGTTTTTT.

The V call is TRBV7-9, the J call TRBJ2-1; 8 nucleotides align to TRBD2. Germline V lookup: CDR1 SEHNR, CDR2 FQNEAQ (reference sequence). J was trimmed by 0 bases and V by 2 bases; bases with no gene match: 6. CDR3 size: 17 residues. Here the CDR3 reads CASSLNRAGGSYNEQFF. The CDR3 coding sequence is TGTGCCAGCAGCTTAAATCGCGCGGGAGGCTCCTACAATGAGCAGTTCTTC.

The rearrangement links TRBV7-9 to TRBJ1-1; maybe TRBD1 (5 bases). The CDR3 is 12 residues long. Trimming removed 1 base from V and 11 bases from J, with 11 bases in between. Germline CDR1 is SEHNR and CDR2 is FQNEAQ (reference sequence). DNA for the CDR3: TGTGCCAGCAGCTTAGAGTCAGGGTCGGCTTTCTTT. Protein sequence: CASSLESGSAFF. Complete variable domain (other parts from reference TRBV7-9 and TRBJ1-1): DTGVSQNPRHKITKRGQNVTFRCDPISEHNRLYWYRQTLGQGPEFLTYFQNEAQLEKSRLLSDRFSAERPKGSFSTLEIQRTEQGDSAMYLCASSLESGSAFFGQGTRLTVV.

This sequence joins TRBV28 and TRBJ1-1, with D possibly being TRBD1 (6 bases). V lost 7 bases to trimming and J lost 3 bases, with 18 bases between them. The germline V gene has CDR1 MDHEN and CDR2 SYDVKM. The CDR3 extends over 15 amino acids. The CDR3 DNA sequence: TGTGCCAGCACCCCGGGGGGCCCGGGGCACACTGAAGCTTTCTTT. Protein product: CASTPGGPGHTEAFF.

The CDR3 reads CASSPGQAVIRETQYF. Written as DNA, the CDR3 is TGTGCCAGCTCACCGGGACAGGCCGTTATTAGGGAGACCCAGTACTTC. V gene TRBV18 combines with J gene TRBJ2-5; 8 bases align to TRBD1. This CDR3 is built from 16 residues. Germline V gene data show CDR1 as KGHSH and CDR2 as LQKENI. Trimming removed 3 bases from V and 5 bases from J; junction bases left unmatched: 11.